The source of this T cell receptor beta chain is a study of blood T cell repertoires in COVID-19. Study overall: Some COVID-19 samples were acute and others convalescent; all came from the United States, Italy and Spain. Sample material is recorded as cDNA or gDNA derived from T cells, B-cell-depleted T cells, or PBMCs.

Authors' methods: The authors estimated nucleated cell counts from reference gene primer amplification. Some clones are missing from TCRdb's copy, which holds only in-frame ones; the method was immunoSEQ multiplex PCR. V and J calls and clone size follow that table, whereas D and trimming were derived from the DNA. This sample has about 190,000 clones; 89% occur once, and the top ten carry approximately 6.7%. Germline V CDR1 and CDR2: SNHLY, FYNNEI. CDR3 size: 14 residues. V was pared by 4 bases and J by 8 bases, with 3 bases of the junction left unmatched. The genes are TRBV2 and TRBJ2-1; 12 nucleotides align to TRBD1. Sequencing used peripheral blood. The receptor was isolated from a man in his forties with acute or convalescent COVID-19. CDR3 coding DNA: TGTGCCAGCAGTGCGGGACAGGGGGCGTATGAGCAGTTCTTC. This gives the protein CASSAGQGAYEQFF.